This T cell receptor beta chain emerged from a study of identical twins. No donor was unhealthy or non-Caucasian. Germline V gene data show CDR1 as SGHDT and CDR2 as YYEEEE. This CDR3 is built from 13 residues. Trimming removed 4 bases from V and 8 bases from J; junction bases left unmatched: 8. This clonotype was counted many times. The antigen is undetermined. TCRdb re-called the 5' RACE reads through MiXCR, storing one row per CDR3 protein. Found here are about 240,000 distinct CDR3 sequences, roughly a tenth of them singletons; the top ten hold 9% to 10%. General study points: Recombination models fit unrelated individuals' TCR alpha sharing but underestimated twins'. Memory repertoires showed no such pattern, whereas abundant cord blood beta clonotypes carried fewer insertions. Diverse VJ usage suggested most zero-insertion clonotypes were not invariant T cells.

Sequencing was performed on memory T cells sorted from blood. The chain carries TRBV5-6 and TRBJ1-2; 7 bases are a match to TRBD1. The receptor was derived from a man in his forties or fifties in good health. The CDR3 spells CASSPIGTDGYTF. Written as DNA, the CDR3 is TGTGCCAGCAGCCCGATCGGGACAGACGGCTACACCTTC.